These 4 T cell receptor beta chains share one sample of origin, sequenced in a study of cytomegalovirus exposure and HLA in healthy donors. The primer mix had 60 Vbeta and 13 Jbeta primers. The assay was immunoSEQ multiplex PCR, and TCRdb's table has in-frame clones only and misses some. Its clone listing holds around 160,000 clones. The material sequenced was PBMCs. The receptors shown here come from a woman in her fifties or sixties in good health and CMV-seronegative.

CDR3 sequence: CASSETWKTSGEKLFF. The CDR3 nucleotides are TGTGCCAGCAGTGAAACATGGAAAACCTCAGGGGAAAAACTGTTTTTT. The chain carries TRBV6-1 and TRBJ1-4, with D perhaps matching TRBD1 (5 bases). The CDR3 covers 16 residues. V lost 2 bases and J lost 8, with 18 bases in between. CDR1 and CDR2 (germline): MNHNS, SASEGT.

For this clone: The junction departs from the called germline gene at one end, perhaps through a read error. CDR3 region: CASSAGGSYNEQFF. CDR3 nucleotide sequence: TGTGCTAGCAGCGCAGGGGGATCCTACAATGAGCAGTTCTTC. The V gene is TRBV7-7, the J gene TRBJ2-1, with 7 positions matching TRBD1. This CDR3 has 14 amino acids. The germline V gene encodes CDR1 SSHAT and CDR2 FNYEAQ (reference sequence).

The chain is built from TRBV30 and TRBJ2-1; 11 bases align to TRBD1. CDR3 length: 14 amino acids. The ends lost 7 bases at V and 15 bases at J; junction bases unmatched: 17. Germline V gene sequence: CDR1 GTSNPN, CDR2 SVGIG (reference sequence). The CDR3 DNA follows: TGTGCCTTACGGATGGACAGGGGGCCCACTGGGGGGTTCTTC. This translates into CALRMDRGPTGGFF.

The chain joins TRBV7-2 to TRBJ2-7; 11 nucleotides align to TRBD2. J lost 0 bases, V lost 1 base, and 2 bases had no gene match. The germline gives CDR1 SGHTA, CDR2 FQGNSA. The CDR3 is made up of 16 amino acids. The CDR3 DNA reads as TGTGCCAGCAGCTTAGGCGGGACTAGCGGCTCCTACGAGCAGTACTTC. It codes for CASSLGGTSGSYEQYF.